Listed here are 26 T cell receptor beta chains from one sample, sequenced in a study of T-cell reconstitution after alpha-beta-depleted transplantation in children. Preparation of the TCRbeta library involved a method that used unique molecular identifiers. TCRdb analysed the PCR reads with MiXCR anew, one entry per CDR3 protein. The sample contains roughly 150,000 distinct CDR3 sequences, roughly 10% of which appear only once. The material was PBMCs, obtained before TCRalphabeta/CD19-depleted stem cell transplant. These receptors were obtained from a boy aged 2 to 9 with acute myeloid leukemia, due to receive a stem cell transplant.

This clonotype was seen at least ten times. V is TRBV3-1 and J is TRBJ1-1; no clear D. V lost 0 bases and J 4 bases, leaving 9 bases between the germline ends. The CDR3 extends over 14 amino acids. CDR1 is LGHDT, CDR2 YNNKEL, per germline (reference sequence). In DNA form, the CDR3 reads TGTGCCAGCAGCCAAGACGGCTCTTCCACTGAAGCTTTCTTT. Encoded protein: CASSQDGSSTEAFF.

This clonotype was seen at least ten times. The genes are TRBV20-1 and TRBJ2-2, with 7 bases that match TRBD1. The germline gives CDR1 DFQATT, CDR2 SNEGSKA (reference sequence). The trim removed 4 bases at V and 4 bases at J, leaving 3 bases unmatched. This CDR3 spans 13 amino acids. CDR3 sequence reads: CSATTGATGELFF. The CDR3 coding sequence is TGCAGTGCTACCACAGGGGCCACCGGGGAGCTGTTTTTT.

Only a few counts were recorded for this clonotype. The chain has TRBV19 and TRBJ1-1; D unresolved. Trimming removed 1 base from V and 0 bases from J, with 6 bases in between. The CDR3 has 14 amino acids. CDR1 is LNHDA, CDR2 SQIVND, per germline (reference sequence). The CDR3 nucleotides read TGTGCCAGTAGTATAGGGGCCATGAACACTGAAGCTTTCTTT. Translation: CASSIGAMNTEAFF. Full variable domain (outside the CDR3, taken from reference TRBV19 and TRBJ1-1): DGGITQSPKYLFRKEGQNVTLSCEQNLNHDAMYWYRQDPGQGLRLIYYSQIVNDFQKGDIAEGYSVSREKKESFPLTVTSAQKNPTAFYLCASSIGAMNTEAFFGQGTRLTVV.

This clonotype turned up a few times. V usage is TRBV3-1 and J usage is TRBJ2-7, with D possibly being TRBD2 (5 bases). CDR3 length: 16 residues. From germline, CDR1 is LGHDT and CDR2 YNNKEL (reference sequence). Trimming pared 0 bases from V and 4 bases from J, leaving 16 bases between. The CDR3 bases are TGTGCCAGCAGCCAAGATGGGCTAGCCCCGCGGTACGAGCAGTACTTC. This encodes CASSQDGLAPRYEQYF.

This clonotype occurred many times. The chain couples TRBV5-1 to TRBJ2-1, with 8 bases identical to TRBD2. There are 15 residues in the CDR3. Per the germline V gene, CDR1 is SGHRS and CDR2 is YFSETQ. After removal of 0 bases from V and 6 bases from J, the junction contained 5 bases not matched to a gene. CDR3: CASSLAELAANEQFF. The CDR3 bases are TGCGCCAGCAGCTTGGCCGAACTAGCGGCCAATGAGCAGTTCTTC.

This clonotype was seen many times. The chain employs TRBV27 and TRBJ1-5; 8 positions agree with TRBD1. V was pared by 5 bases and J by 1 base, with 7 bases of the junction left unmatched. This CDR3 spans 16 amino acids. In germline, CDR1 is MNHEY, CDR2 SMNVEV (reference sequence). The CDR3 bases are TGTGCCAGCAGTCTGACAGGGGCTTCGAGCAATCAGCCCCAGCATTTT. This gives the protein CASSLTGASSNQPQHF.

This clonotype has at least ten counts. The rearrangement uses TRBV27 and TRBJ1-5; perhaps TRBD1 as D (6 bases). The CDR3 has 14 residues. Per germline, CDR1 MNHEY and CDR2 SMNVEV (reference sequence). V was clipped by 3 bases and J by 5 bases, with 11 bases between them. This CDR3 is CASSLDSSYQPQHF. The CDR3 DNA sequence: TGTGCCAGCAGTTTGGACAGTTCCTATCAGCCCCAGCATTTT.

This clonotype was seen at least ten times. The CDR3 DNA sequence: TGCGCCAGCAGCCGCGGGACAGGGAATGAAAAACTGTTTTTT. It specifies CASSRGTGNEKLFF. This sequence joins TRBV4-1 and TRBJ1-4; 9 bases are shared with TRBD1. CDR3 length: 14 residues. Germline CDR1 reads MGHRA; CDR2 reads YSYEKL. The trim removed 4 bases at V and 5 bases at J, leaving 2 bases unmatched.

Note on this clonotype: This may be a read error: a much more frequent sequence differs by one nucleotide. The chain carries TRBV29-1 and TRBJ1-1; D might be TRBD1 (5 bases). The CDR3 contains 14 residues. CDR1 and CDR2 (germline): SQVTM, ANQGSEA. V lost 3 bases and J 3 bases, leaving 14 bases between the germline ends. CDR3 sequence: CSVELAGRHTEAFF. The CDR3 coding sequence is TGCAGCGTTGAGCTGGCAGGGAGACACACTGAAGCTTTCTTT.

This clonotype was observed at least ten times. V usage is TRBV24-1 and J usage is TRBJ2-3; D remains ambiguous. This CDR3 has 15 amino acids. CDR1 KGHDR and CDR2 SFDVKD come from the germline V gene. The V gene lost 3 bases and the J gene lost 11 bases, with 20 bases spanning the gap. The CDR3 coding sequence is TGTGCCACCAGTGATGCGACGTTGAATGGGGTTAGGCAGTATTTT. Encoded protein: CATSDATLNGVRQYF.

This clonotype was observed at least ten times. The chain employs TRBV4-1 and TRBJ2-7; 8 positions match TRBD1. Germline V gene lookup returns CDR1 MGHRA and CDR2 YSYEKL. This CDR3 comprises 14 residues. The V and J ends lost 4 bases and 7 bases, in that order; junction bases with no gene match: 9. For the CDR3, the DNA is TGCGCCAGCAGCCCTCAGGGACAGGCATGGGAGCAGTACGTC. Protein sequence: CASSPQGQAWEQYV.

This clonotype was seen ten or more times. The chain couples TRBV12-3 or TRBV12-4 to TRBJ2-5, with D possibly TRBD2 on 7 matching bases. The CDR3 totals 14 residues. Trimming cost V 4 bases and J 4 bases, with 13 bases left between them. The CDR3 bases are TGTGCCAGCAGTTGGGGGGGCGTTGGAGAGACCCAGTACTTC. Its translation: CASSWGGVGETQYF.

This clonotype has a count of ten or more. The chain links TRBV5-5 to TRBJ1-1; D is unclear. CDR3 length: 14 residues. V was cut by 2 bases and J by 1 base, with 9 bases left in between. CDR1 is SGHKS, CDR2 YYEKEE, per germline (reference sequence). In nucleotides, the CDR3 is TGTGCCAGCAGCTTAAGGCCCCAGAACACTGAAGCTTTCTTT. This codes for CASSLRPQNTEAFF.

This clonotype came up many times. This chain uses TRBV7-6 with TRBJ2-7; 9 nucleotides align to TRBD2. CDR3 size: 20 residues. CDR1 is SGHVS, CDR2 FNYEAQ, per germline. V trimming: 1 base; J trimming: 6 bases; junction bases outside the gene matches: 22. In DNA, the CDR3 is TGTGCCAGCAGCTTAGTTCTAGCGGGGTCTTTAGGTAATTCCCTTCCCGAGCAGTACTTC. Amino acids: CASSLVLAGSLGNSLPEQYF. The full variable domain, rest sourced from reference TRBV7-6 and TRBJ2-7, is GAGVSQSPRYKVTKRGQDVALRCDPISGHVSLYWYRQALGQGPEFLTYFNYEAQQDKSGLPNDRFSAERPEGSISTLTIQRTEQRDSAMYRCASSLVLAGSLGNSLPEQYFGPGTRLTVT.

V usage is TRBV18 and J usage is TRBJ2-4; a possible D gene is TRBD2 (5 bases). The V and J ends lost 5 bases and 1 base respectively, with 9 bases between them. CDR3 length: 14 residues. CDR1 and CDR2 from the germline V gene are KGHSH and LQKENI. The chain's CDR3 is CASSLAFAKNIQYF. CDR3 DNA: TGTGCCAGCTCATTAGCGTTCGCCAAAAACATTCAGTACTTC.

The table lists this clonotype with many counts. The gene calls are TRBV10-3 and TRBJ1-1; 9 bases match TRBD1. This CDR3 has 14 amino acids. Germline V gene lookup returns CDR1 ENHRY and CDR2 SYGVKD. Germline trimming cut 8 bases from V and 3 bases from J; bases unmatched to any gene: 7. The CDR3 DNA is TGTGCCATCCGCCTGGGACAGGGATACACTGAAGCTTTCTTT. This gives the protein CAIRLGQGYTEAFF.

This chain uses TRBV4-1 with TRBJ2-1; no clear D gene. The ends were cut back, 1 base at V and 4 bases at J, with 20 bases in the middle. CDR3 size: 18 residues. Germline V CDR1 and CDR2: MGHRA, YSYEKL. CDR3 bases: TGCGCCAGCAGCCAAGTAGGGATCCAGACCGAGTTATACAATGAGCAGTTCTTC. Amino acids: CASSQVGIQTELYNEQFF.

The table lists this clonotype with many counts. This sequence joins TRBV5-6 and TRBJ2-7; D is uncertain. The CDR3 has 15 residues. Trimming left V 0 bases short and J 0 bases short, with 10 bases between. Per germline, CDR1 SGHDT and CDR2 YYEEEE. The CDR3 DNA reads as TGTGCCAGCAGCTTGGGACCCTCGCACTCCTACGAGCAGTACGTC. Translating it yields CASSLGPSHSYEQYV.

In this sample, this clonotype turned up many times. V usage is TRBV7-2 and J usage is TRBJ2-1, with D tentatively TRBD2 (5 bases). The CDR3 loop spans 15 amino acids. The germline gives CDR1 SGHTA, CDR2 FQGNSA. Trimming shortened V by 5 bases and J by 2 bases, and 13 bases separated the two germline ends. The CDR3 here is CASSRLTYTYNEQFF. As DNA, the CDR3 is TGTGCCAGCAGCCGACTAACCTATACCTACAATGAGCAGTTCTTC.

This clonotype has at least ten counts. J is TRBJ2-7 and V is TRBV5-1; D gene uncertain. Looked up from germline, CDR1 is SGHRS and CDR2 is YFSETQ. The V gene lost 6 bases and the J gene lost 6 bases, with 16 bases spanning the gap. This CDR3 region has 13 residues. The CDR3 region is CASKELEKGEQYF. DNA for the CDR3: TGCGCCAGCAAGGAACTCGAGAAGGGCGAGCAGTACTTC.

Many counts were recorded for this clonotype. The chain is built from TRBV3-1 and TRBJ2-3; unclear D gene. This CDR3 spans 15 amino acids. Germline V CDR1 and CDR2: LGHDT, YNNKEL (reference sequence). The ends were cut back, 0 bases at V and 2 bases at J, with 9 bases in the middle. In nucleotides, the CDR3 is TGTGCCAGCAGCCAAGATTTGTGGGACACAGATACGCAGTATTTT. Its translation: CASSQDLWDTDTQYF.

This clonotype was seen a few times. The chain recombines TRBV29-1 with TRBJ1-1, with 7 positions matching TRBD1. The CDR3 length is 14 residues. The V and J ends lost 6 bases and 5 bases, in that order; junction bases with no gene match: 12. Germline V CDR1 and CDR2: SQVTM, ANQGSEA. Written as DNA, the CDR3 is TGCAGCGTGAGACGAGACAGGGCGGGGACTGAAGCTTTCTTT. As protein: CSVRRDRAGTEAFF.

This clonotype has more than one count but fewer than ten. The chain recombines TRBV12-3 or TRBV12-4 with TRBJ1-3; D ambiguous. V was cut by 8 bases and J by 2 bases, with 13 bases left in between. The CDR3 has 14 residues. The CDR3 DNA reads TGTGCCAGCTCCTATTCGCGGGCTGGAAACACCATATATTTT. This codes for CASSYSRAGNTIYF.

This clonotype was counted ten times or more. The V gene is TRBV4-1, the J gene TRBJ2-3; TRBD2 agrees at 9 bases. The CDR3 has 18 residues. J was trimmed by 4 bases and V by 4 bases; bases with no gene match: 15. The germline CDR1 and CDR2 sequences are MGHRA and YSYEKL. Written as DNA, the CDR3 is TGCGCCAGCAGCCTTCGCCCTATAGCGGGAGAGTTAGCAGATACGCAGTATTTT. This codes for CASSLRPIAGELADTQYF.

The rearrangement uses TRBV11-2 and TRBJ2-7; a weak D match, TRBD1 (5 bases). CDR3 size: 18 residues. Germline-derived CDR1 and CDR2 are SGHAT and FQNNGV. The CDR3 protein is CTCCFQVDGYDSSYEQYV. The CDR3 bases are TGTACCTGCTGTTTTCAGGTGGACGGATACGACAGCTCCTACGAGCAGTACGTC.

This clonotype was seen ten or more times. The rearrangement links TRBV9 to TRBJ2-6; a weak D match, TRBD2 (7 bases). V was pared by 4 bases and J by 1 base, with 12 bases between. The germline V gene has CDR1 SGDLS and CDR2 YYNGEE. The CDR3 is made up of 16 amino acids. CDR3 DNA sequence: TGTGCCAGCAGCTTGGGAGGGGGATCTGGGGCCAACGTCCTGACTTTC. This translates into CASSLGGGSGANVLTF.